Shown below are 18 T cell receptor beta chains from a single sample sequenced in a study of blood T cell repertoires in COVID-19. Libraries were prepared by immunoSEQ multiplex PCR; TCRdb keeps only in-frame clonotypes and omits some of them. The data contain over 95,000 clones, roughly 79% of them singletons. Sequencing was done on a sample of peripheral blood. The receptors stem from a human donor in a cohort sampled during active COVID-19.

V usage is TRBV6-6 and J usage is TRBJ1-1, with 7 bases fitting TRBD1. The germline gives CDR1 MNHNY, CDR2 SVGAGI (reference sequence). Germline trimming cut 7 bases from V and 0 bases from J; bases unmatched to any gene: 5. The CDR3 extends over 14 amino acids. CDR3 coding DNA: TGTGCCAGCACTCAAACAGGGGTGAACACTGAAGCTTTCTTT. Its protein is CASTQTGVNTEAFF.

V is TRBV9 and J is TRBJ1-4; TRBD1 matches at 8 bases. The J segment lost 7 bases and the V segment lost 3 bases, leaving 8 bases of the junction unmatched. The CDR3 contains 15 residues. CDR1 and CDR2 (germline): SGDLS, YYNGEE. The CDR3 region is CASSAIPGGGEKLFF. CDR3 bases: TGTGCCAGCAGCGCCATACCAGGGGGCGGTGAAAAACTGTTTTTT.

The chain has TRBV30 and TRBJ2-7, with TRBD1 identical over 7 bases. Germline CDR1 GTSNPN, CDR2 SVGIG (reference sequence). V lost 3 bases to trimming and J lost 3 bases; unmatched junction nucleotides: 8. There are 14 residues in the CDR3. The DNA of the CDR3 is TGTGCCTGGAGAGCCGACAGGGTAAACTACGAGCAGTACTTC. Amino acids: CAWRADRVNYEQYF.

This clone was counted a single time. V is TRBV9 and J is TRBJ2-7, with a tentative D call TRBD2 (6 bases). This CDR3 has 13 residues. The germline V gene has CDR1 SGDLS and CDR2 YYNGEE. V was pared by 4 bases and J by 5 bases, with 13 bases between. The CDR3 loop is CASSPTEGNEQYF. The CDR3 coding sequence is TGTGCCAGCAGCCCCACGGAGGGCAACGAGCAGTACTTC.

The CDR3 loop is CASSSGTPSLKDEQYF. The CDR3 DNA reads TGTGCCAGCTCCTCCGGGACACCTTCCCTGAAGGACGAGCAGTACTTC. The chain recombines TRBV18 with TRBJ2-7; the D gene is possibly TRBD1 (6 bases). V shed 6 bases and J shed 5 bases, with 23 bases lying between them. The CDR3 is 16 amino acids. Germline CDR1 is KGHSH and CDR2 is LQKENI.

The CDR3 DNA is TGTGCCAGCAGCCAAGATAGGAGGGACAGCCGCTCTGGAAACACCATATATTTT. As protein: CASSQDRRDSRSGNTIYF. V is TRBV3-1 (or the pseudogene TRBV3-2) and J is TRBJ1-3; 7 nucleotides align to TRBD1. The germline V gene has CDR1 LGHDT and CDR2 YNNKEL (reference sequence). The CDR3 sequence is 18 residues long. V shed 0 bases, J shed 0 bases, and the junction held 8 bases outside the gene matches.

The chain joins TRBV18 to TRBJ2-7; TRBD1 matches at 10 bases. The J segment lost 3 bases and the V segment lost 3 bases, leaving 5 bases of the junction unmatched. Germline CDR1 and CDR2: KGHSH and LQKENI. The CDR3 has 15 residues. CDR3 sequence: CASSPGQGSNYEQYF. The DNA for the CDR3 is TGTGCCAGCTCACCGGGACAGGGGTCCAACTACGAGCAGTACTTC. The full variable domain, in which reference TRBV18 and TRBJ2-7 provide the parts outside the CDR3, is NAGVMQNPRHLVRRRGQEARLRCSPMKGHSHVYWYRQLPEEGLKFMVYLQKENIIDESGMPKERFSAEFPKEGPSILRIQQVVRGDSAAYFCASSPGQGSNYEQYFGPGTRLTVT.

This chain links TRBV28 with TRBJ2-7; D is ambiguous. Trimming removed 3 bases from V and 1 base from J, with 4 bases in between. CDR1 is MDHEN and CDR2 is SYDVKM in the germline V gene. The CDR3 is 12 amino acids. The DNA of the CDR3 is TGTGCCAGCAGTTTTCCTTCCTACGAGCAGTACTTC. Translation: CASSFPSYEQYF.

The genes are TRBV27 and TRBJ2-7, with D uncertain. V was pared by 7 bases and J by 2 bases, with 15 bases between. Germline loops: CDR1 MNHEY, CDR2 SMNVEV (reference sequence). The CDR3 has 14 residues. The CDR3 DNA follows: TGTGCCAGCACCCCCCTGGCGGCTCCCTACGAGCAGTACTTC. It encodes CASTPLAAPYEQYF.

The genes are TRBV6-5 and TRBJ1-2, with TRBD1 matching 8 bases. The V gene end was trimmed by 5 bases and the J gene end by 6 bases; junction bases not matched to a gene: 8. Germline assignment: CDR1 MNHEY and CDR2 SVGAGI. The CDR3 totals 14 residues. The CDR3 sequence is CASSRRTGQDGYTF. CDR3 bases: TGTGCCAGCAGTAGAAGGACAGGGCAGGATGGCTACACCTTC.

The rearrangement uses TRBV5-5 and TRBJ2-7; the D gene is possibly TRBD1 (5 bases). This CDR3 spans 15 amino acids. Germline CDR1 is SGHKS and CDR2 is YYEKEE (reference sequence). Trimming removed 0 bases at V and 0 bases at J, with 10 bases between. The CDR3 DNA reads TGTGCCAGCAGCTTGGCCCCGACAGACTCCTACGAGCAGTACTTC. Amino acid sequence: CASSLAPTDSYEQYF.

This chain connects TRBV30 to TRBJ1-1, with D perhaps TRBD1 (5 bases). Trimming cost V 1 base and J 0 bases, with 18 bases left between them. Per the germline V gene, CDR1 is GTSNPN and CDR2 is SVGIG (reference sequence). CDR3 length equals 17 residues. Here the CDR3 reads CAWSAGVRRDVNTEAFF. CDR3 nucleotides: TGTGCCTGGAGTGCGGGGGTCCGCAGGGATGTGAACACTGAAGCTTTCTTT. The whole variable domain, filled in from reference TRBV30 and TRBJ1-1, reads SQTIHQWPATLVQPVGSPLSLECTVEGTSNPNLYWYRQAAGRGLQLLFYSVGIGQISSEVPQNLSASRPQDRQFILSSKKLLLSDSGFYLCAWSAGVRRDVNTEAFFGQGTRLTVV.

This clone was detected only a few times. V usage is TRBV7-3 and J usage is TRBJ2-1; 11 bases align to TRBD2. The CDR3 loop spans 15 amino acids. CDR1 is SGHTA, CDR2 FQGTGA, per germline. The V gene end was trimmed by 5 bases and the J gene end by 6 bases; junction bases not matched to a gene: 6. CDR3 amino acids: CASSLLAGVGNEQFF. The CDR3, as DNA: TGTGCCAGCAGCCTACTAGCGGGAGTCGGCAATGAGCAGTTCTTC.

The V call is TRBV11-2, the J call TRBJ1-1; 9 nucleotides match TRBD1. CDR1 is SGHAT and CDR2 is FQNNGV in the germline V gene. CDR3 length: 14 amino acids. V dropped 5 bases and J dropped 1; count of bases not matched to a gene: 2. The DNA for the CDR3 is TGTGCCAGCAGCACAGGGGGCCCGAACACTGAAGCTTTCTTT. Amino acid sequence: CASSTGGPNTEAFF.

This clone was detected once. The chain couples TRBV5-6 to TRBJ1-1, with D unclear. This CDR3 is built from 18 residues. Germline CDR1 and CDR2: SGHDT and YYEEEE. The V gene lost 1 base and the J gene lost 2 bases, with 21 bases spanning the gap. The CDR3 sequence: CASSLSVEFGKVNTEAFF. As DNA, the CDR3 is TGTGCCAGCAGCTTGTCAGTAGAGTTCGGGAAAGTTAACACTGAAGCTTTCTTT.

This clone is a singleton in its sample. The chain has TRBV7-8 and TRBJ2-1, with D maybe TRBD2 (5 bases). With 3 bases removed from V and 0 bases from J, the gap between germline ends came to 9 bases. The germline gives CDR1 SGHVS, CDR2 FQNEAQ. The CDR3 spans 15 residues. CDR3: CASSFSEGSYNEQFF. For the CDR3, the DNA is TGTGCCAGCAGCTTTAGCGAGGGCTCCTACAATGAGCAGTTCTTC. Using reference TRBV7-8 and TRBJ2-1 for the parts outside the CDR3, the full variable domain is GAGVSQSPRYKVAKRGQDVALRCDPISGHVSLFWYQQALGQGPEFLTYFQNEAQLDKSGLPSDRFFAERPEGSVSTLKIQRTQQEDSAVYLCASSFSEGSYNEQFFGPGTRLTVL.

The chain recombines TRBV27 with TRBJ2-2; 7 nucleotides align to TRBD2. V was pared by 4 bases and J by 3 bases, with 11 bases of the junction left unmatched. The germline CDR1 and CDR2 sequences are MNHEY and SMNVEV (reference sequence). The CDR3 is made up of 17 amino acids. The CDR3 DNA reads TGTGCCAGCAGTTCCCCTAGGACTAGTTTGGACACCGGGGAGCTGTTTTTT. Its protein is CASSSPRTSLDTGELFF.

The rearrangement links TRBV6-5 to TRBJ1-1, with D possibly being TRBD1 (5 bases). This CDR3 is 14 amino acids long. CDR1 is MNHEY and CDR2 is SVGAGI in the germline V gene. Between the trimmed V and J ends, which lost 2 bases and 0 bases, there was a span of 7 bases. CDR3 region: CASSYGALNTEAFF. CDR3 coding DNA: TGTGCCAGCAGTTACGGGGCCCTGAACACTGAAGCTTTCTTT.